The rows below give T cell receptor beta chains drawn from one sample of a study of blood T cells in healthy people across ages. TCRdb re-called the 5' RACE reads through MiXCR, storing one row per CDR3 protein. The data contain hundreds of thousands of distinct CDR3 sequences, about 56% of them seen just once; the ten biggest clones take up around 25%. The specimen was blood. Every receptor here comes from a man aged 35 to 55 in good health. Each CDR3 is given with its conserved first and last residue. A D gene is named only where the DNA matches it firmly. Expanded clones get a size class; other rows say once, few or many, or leave the size out.

>few|-|TRBJ1-2|TRBV12-3/TRBV12-4|16
CASSLVVGAVGYGYTF
TGTGCCAGCAGTTTGGTCGTAGGGGCGGTAGGCTATGGCTACACCTTC
>-|TRBD2|TRBJ2-3|TRBV12-3/TRBV12-4|15
CASSFWGGRTDTQYF
TGTGCCAGCAGTTTTTGGGGGGGTAGAACAGATACGCAGTATTTT
>-|TRBD1|TRBJ2-6|TRBV9|19
CASSGFRQGVSSGANVLTF
TGTGCCAGCAGCGGGTTCCGACAGGGGGTGAGCTCTGGGGCCAACGTCCTGACTTTC
>-|-|TRBJ1-1|TRBV3-1|15
CASSPGHGLNTEAFF
TGTGCCAGCAGCCCCGGACATGGCTTGAACACTGAAGCTTTCTTT
>-|TRBD2|TRBJ2-3|TRBV9|13
CASSGTRDYEQYF
TGTGCCAGCAGCGGAACAAGGGACTATGAGCAGTATTTT
>-|TRBD1|TRBJ1-4|TRBV7-3|17
CASSLIGGGQLDEKLFF
TGTGCCAGCAGCTTAATAGGTGGGGGACAGCTAGATGAAAAACTGTTTTTT
>few|TRBD1|TRBJ2-7|TRBV28|13
CASSFGTAREQYF
TGTGCCAGCAGTTTTGGGACAGCTCGCGAGCAGTACTTC
>-|TRBD2|TRBJ2-1|TRBV4-2|14
CASSQSGLAVREFF
TGTGCCAGCAGCCAGTCGGGACTAGCGGTCCGCGAGTTCTTC
>many|-|TRBJ1-2|TRBV7-2|15
CASSPEAGGIYGYTF
TGTGCCAGCAGCCCAGAAGCGGGGGGTATCTATGGCTACACCTTC
>-|TRBD1|TRBJ2-7|TRBV27|19
CASPHRGQVHPIVSYEQYF
TGTGCCAGCCCACACCGCGGACAGGTTCACCCTATAGTATCCTACGAGCAGTACTTC
>-|-|TRBJ2-7|TRBV11-2|12
CASSGGGGEKYF
TGTGCCAGCAGCGGAGGGGGGGGCGAGAAGTACTTC
>-|TRBD1|TRBJ2-2|TRBV27|15
CASSLGRGLTGELFF
TGTGCCAGCAGTTTAGGCAGGGGGCTCACCGGGGAGCTGTTTTTT
>few|-|TRBJ2-1|TRBV7-3|15
CASSLGPGFGNEQFF
TGTGCCAGCAGCTTAGGACCTGGGTTCGGCAATGAGCAGTTCTTC
>-|TRBD1|TRBJ2-7|TRBV29-1|11
CSVQTGDEQYF
TGCAGCGTTCAGACAGGGGACGAGCAGTACTTC
>-|-|TRBJ1-1|TRBV5-1|14
CASSFNAKNTEAFF
TGCGCCAGCAGCTTTAACGCGAAGAACACTGAAGCTTTCTTT
>-|TRBD2|TRBJ2-5|TRBV6-1|18
CASSPRLASGSLEETQYF
TGTGCCAGCAGTCCGCGTTTGGCTAGCGGATCCCTGGAGGAGACCCAGTACTTC
>-|-|TRBJ1-5|TRBV7-2|15
CASSVEGSSNQPQHF
TGTGCCAGCAGCGTAGAGGGAAGTAGCAATCAGCCCCAGCATTTT
>-|-|TRBJ2-7|TRBV7-2|14
CASSQHTGSSEQYF
TGTGCCAGCAGCCAACACACAGGGAGCAGCGAGCAGTACTTC
>few|-|TRBJ1-5|TRBV7-9|12
CASSLGEEPQHF
TGTGCCAGCAGCTTAGGGGAGGAGCCCCAGCATTTT
>-|-|TRBJ2-7|TRBV4-1|14
CASSQLRRDYEQYF
TGCGCCAGCAGCCAGCTAAGACGAGACTACGAGCAGTACTTC
>-|TRBD1|TRBJ1-1|TRBV11-3|16
CASSLDIGQGDTEAFF
TGTGCCAGCAGCTTAGACATTGGACAGGGTGACACTGAAGCTTTCTTT
>-|-|TRBJ1-2|TRBV6-6|13
CASSTGGSYGCTF
TGTGCCAGCAGTACCGGGGGTTCCTATGGCTGCACCTTC
>-|-|TRBJ2-4|TRBV7-9|18
CASSLLAGGGEHKNIQYF
TGTGCCAGCAGCTTATTAGCCGGGGGAGGAGAACACAAAAACATTCAGTACTTC
>once|-|TRBJ2-7|TRBV7-2|12
CASSPSVNEQYF
TGTGCCAGCAGCCCGTCCGTAAATGAGCAGTACTTC
>few|TRBD1|TRBJ1-2|TRBV6-5|15
CASSDWTGGLSGYTF
TGTGCCAGCAGTGACTGGACAGGGGGCTTGTCGGGCTACACCTTC
>-|TRBD2|TRBJ2-5|TRBV5-1|16
CASSLDIAGVGETQYF
TGCGCCAGCAGCTTGGATATAGCGGGAGTCGGGGAGACCCAGTACTTC
>-|-|TRBJ2-7|TRBV6-2/TRBV6-3|14
CASSPGRPIYEQYF
TGTGCCAGCAGTCCTGGACGGCCGATCTACGAGCAGTACTTC
>-|TRBD2|TRBJ2-5|TRBV6-6|17
CASRAGLAGGFQETQYF
TGTGCCAGCAGGGCCGGACTAGCGGGAGGGTTCCAAGAGACCCAGTACTTC
>-|-|TRBJ2-5|TRBV20-1|17
CSARLGGLGGYMETQYF
TGCAGTGCTAGACTGGGGGGCCTGGGGGGGTATATGGAGACCCAGTACTTC
>-|-|TRBJ1-2|TRBV14|17
CASSQGGGRAGIYGYTF
TGTGCCAGCAGCCAAGGAGGGGGTAGGGCCGGAATCTATGGCTACACCTTC
>few|-|TRBJ2-7|TRBV3-1|14
CASRAASVPYEQYF
TGTGCCAGCCGGGCGGCTAGTGTTCCCTACGAGCAGTACTTC
>once|-|TRBJ1-1|TRBV28|16
CASSLTLGQLNTEAFF
TGTGCCAGCAGTTTAACCCTCGGACAGTTGAACACTGAAGCTTTCTTT
>-|-|TRBJ2-5|TRBV24-1|16
CATSDARGNGFETQYF
TGTGCCACCAGTGATGCCCGGGGCAATGGATTCGAGACCCAGTACTTC
>-|TRBD1|TRBJ1-6|TRBV28|17
CASSRLGTGFDNSPLHF
TGTGCCAGCAGCCGACTCGGGACAGGTTTCGATAATTCACCCCTCCACTTT
>-|-|TRBJ2-1|TRBV12-3/TRBV12-4|12
CAGRGLMVEQFF
TGTGCCGGCCGGGGACTGATGGTGGAGCAGTTCTTC
>-|TRBD2|TRBJ2-3|TRBV4-1|17
CASSQAPVGTSADTQYF
TGCGCCAGCAGCCAAGCCCCCGTCGGGACTAGCGCAGATACGCAGTATTTT
>-|TRBD2|TRBJ2-1|TRBV12-3/TRBV12-4|14
CASIIGTSWGEQFF
TGTGCCAGCATCATAGGGACTAGCTGGGGTGAGCAGTTCTTC
>-|-|TRBJ2-5|TRBV7-9|15
CASSLFLGQQETQYF
TGTGCCAGCAGCTTATTCTTGGGACAACAAGAGACCCAGTACTTC
>-|TRBD1|TRBJ2-3|TRBV20-1|15
CSAMGQGGATDTQYF
TGCAGTGCTATGGGACAGGGGGGGGCCACAGATACGCAGTATTTT
>few|-|TRBJ2-5|TRBV20-1|13
CSARAGGEETQYF
TGCAGTGCCCGAGCCGGGGGAGAAGAGACCCAGTACTTC
>once|TRBD1|TRBJ2-3|TRBV5-1|15
CASSLQARGMDTQYF
TGCGCCAGCAGCCTGCAGGCCAGGGGGATGGATACGCAGTATTTT
>few|-|TRBJ1-2|TRBV5-1|17
CASSQRAPGGRLNGYTF
TGCGCCAGCAGCCAGCGTGCCCCTGGGGGGCGCCTGAATGGCTACACCTTC
>-|TRBD2|TRBJ2-7|TRBV6-5|13
CASRRRGEAEQYF
TGTGCCAGCAGAAGGCGGGGGGAGGCCGAGCAGTACTTC
>-|-|TRBJ2-2|TRBV5-1|16
CASSLKGTVQGGELFF
TGCGCCAGCAGCTTAAAAGGGACCGTCCAGGGTGGGGAGCTGTTTTTT
>few|TRBD2|TRBJ2-7|TRBV29-1|18
CSVEYWGDTSGGTYEQYF
TGCAGCGTTGAATATTGGGGGGACACTAGCGGGGGGACCTACGAGCAGTACTTC
>-|-|TRBJ2-2|TRBV3-1|17
CASSQDKGGRGTGELFF
TGTGCCAGCAGCCAAGACAAGGGCGGTCGTGGAACCGGGGAGCTGTTTTTT
>-|-|TRBJ2-1|TRBV12-3/TRBV12-4|16
CASSLTVGGRYNEQFF
TGTGCCAGCAGTTTAACCGTGGGGGGGCGATACAATGAGCAGTTCTTC